The rows below give T cell receptor beta chains drawn from one sample of a study of cytomegalovirus exposure and HLA in healthy donors. Data came from immunoSEQ multiplex PCR; TCRdb stores just in-frame clones and leaves some out. Here the sample spans approximately 110,000 clones, 80% to 90% being singletons. Sequenced sample: PBMCs. Source of these receptors: a woman aged 25 to 39 in good health and CMV-seronegative. Each CDR3 is given with its conserved first and last residue. The order of the fields is clone size, J gene, D gene, V gene, CDR3 DNA, CDR3 protein. D genes are given only for firm matches. Only part of the rows carry a size: once, few, many, or a class if the clone is expanded.

clone size: NA
J gene: TRBJ2-1
D gene: TRBD1
V gene: TRBV4-1
CDR3 DNA: TGCGCCAGCAGGTCGACGGACAGGGGGCTATTGAGTGAGCAGTTCTTC
CDR3 protein: CASRSTDRGLLSEQFF

clone size: NA
J gene: TRBJ1-1
D gene: NA
V gene: TRBV7-9
CDR3 DNA: TGTGCCAGCAGCAAAGGACAAAGAAACACTGAAGCTTTCTTT
CDR3 protein: CASSKGQRNTEAFF

clone size: NA
J gene: TRBJ2-1
D gene: NA
V gene: TRBV10-3
CDR3 DNA: TGTGCCATCAGTAAGGACAGCGACCACAATGAGCAGTTCTTC
CDR3 protein: CAISKDSDHNEQFF

clone size: NA
J gene: TRBJ1-4
D gene: NA
V gene: TRBV5-1
CDR3 DNA: TGCGCCAGCAGCGCCGGGACACCAACTAATGAAAAACTGTTTTTT
CDR3 protein: CASSAGTPTNEKLFF

clone size: NA
J gene: TRBJ2-6
D gene: NA
V gene: TRBV27
CDR3 DNA: TGTGCCAGCAGTTTAAGGGGAGGGGCCAACGTCCTGACTTTC
CDR3 protein: CASSLRGGANVLTF

clone size: once
J gene: TRBJ1-1
D gene: NA
V gene: TRBV7-9
CDR3 DNA: TGTGCCATACCTTTAAGCAGGGCCGATGAAGCTTTCTTT
CDR3 protein: CAIPLSRADEAFF

clone size: NA
J gene: TRBJ1-1
D gene: NA
V gene: TRBV29-1
CDR3 DNA: TGCAGCGTTGGGGCCTCGACAGAAAACACTGAAGCTTTCTTT
CDR3 protein: CSVGASTENTEAFF

clone size: NA
J gene: TRBJ2-3
D gene: NA
V gene: TRBV27
CDR3 DNA: TGTGCCAGCAGCCGATGGGGCGGGGGCACAGATACGCAGTATTTT
CDR3 protein: CASSRWGGGTDTQYF

clone size: NA
J gene: TRBJ2-7
D gene: TRBD2
V gene: TRBV7-9
CDR3 DNA: TGTTCCAGCAGCCCCCGGGGGGGAGGGGGCTACGAGCAGTACTTC
CDR3 protein: CSSSPRGGGGYEQYF

clone size: NA
J gene: TRBJ2-5
D gene: TRBD1
V gene: TRBV5-1
CDR3 DNA: TGCGCCAGCAGCCTGGGACAGGGGGCCGGGGAGACCCAGTACTTC
CDR3 protein: CASSLGQGAGETQYF

clone size: once
J gene: TRBJ2-5
D gene: TRBD2
V gene: TRBV5-1
CDR3 DNA: TGCGCCAGCAGCTTGACTAGCGGCCAAGAGACCCAGTACTTC
CDR3 protein: CASSLTSGQETQYF

clone size: NA
J gene: TRBJ2-7
D gene: NA
V gene: TRBV2
CDR3 DNA: TGTGCCAGCAGTGATCGTCAGGTATCCTACGAGCAGTACTTC
CDR3 protein: CASSDRQVSYEQYF

clone size: NA
J gene: TRBJ2-3
D gene: TRBD2
V gene: TRBV4-3
CDR3 DNA: TGCGCCAGCAGCTTTTCGACTAGCCGCACAGATACGCAGTATTTT
CDR3 protein: CASSFSTSRTDTQYF

clone size: NA
J gene: TRBJ2-1
D gene: NA
V gene: TRBV7-6
CDR3 DNA: TGTGCCAGCAGCTTAGCGGAGAGCTCCTACAATGAGCAGTTCTTC
CDR3 protein: CASSLAESSYNEQFF

clone size: NA
J gene: TRBJ2-1
D gene: TRBD2
V gene: TRBV18
CDR3 DNA: TGTGCCAGCTCACCACGGGATAGCGGGAGTGGTAATGAGCAGTTCTTC
CDR3 protein: CASSPRDSGSGNEQFF

clone size: NA
J gene: TRBJ2-6
D gene: NA
V gene: TRBV2
CDR3 DNA: TGTGCCAGCAGTGTGTCTGGCTCCTCTGGGGCCAACGTCCTGACTTTC
CDR3 protein: CASSVSGSSGANVLTF

clone size: NA
J gene: TRBJ1-1
D gene: TRBD1
V gene: TRBV10-1
CDR3 DNA: TGCGCCAGCAGTGAGCGGGGACAGGGTGAAGCTTTCTTT
CDR3 protein: CASSERGQGEAFF

clone size: NA
J gene: TRBJ1-5
D gene: TRBD1
V gene: TRBV7-8
CDR3 DNA: TGTGCCAGCAGTAAACAGGGGGCGGGTCAGCCCCAGCATTTT
CDR3 protein: CASSKQGAGQPQHF

clone size: NA
J gene: TRBJ2-1
D gene: NA
V gene: TRBV6-5
CDR3 DNA: TGTGCCAGCAGTAAGGGGGCCTACAATGAGCAGTTCTTC
CDR3 protein: CASSKGAYNEQFF

clone size: NA
J gene: TRBJ2-1
D gene: NA
V gene: TRBV9
CDR3 DNA: TGTGCCAGCAGCGTAGGCCAGGATGAGCAGTTCTTC
CDR3 protein: CASSVGQDEQFF

clone size: NA
J gene: TRBJ2-3
D gene: TRBD2
V gene: TRBV5-4
CDR3 DNA: TGTGCCAGCAGCCCCCGGGGGGGCGTAAGCACAGATACGCAGTATTTT
CDR3 protein: CASSPRGGVSTDTQYF

clone size: NA
J gene: TRBJ2-1
D gene: NA
V gene: TRBV7-2
CDR3 DNA: TGTGCCAGCAGCGCGGACAACTACAATGAGCAGTTCTTC
CDR3 protein: CASSADNYNEQFF

clone size: NA
J gene: TRBJ1-1
D gene: NA
V gene: TRBV7-9
CDR3 DNA: TGTGCCAGCAGCCACGGCCCCCTCGGGGGGCCTGAAGCTTTCTTT
CDR3 protein: CASSHGPLGGPEAFF

clone size: NA
J gene: TRBJ1-1
D gene: TRBD1
V gene: TRBV5-4
CDR3 DNA: TGTGCCAGCAGCTTGGCAACAGGGGGGAACACTGAAGCTTTCTTT
CDR3 protein: CASSLATGGNTEAFF

clone size: NA
J gene: TRBJ2-7
D gene: NA
V gene: TRBV6-1
CDR3 DNA: TGTGCCAGCAGGGACGACAGCAACTACGGGCAGTACTTC
CDR3 protein: CASRDDSNYGQYF

clone size: NA
J gene: TRBJ1-2
D gene: NA
V gene: TRBV14
CDR3 DNA: TGTGCCAGCAGCCAAGATGCGTTCCGGGGGAGAATTAACTATGGCTACACCTTC
CDR3 protein: CASSQDAFRGRINYGYTF

clone size: few
J gene: TRBJ1-1
D gene: NA
V gene: TRBV25-1
CDR3 DNA: TGTGCCAGCAAAGCTACAGGGTTAAGGCGGAACACTGAAGCTTTCTTT
CDR3 protein: CASKATGLRRNTEAFF

clone size: NA
J gene: TRBJ2-3
D gene: TRBD2
V gene: TRBV6-1
CDR3 DNA: TGTGCCAGCAGTGACGTCCGTGGGGGACTAGCGGGTGATACGCAGTATTTT
CDR3 protein: CASSDVRGGLAGDTQYF

clone size: NA
J gene: TRBJ1-5
D gene: NA
V gene: TRBV27
CDR3 DNA: TGTGCCAGCAGTTCCGGGGGTCTAGACGGGTTGCGTCAGCCCCAGCATTTT
CDR3 protein: CASSSGGLDGLRQPQHF

clone size: few
J gene: TRBJ1-6
D gene: NA
V gene: TRBV11-2
CDR3 DNA: TGTGCCAGCAGCTTAGCTCCTTATTCACCCCTCCACTTT
CDR3 protein: CASSLAPYSPLHF

clone size: NA
J gene: TRBJ2-2
D gene: TRBD1
V gene: TRBV19
CDR3 DNA: TGTGCCAGTAGTATGGGGACAGGGGACACCACCGGGGAGCTGTTTTTT
CDR3 protein: CASSMGTGDTTGELFF

clone size: NA
J gene: TRBJ1-6
D gene: TRBD1
V gene: TRBV5-6
CDR3 DNA: TGTGCCAGCAGCTTCGGGACAGCCGCTAATTCACCCCTCCACTTT
CDR3 protein: CASSFGTAANSPLHF

clone size: NA
J gene: TRBJ2-7
D gene: NA
V gene: TRBV5-1
CDR3 DNA: TGCGCCAGCTCTGAGGGCTACGAGCAGTACTTC
CDR3 protein: CASSEGYEQYF

clone size: NA
J gene: TRBJ2-1
D gene: NA
V gene: TRBV4-3
CDR3 DNA: TGCGCCAGCAGCCAAGATCCGGACAGTAGCTCCTACAATGAGCAGTTCTTC
CDR3 protein: CASSQDPDSSSYNEQFF

clone size: NA
J gene: TRBJ1-4
D gene: TRBD1
V gene: TRBV11-2
CDR3 DNA: TGTGCCAGCAGCCTGGGACAGGGATATGAAAAACTGTTTTTT
CDR3 protein: CASSLGQGYEKLFF

clone size: once
J gene: TRBJ1-2
D gene: NA
V gene: TRBV7-9
CDR3 DNA: TGTGCCAGCAGCTTAGGGCAGGGTAGGGGCTATGGCTACACCTTC
CDR3 protein: CASSLGQGRGYGYTF

clone size: NA
J gene: TRBJ2-5
D gene: TRBD2
V gene: TRBV7-2
CDR3 DNA: TGTGCCAGCAGCCGGACTAGCGGGAGGGAGACCCAGTACTTC
CDR3 protein: CASSRTSGRETQYF

clone size: NA
J gene: TRBJ1-1
D gene: NA
V gene: TRBV5-1
CDR3 DNA: TGCGCCAGCAGCCCGGAACGACAGGTAACTGAAGCTTTCTTT
CDR3 protein: CASSPERQVTEAFF

clone size: NA
J gene: TRBJ1-1
D gene: NA
V gene: TRBV5-1
CDR3 DNA: TGCGCCAGCAGCCCCCGGGGGGGGCCGACTTCGGAAGCTTTCTTT
CDR3 protein: CASSPRGGPTSEAFF

clone size: NA
J gene: TRBJ2-5
D gene: NA
V gene: TRBV2
CDR3 DNA: TGTGCCAGCGCGAGGGGGCAAGAGACCCAGTACTTC
CDR3 protein: CASARGQETQYF

clone size: NA
J gene: TRBJ2-7
D gene: TRBD2
V gene: TRBV19
CDR3 DNA: TGTGCCAGTAGTTCTTGGACTAGCCCCTTCTCCTACGAGCAGTACTTC
CDR3 protein: CASSSWTSPFSYEQYF

clone size: NA
J gene: TRBJ1-1
D gene: NA
V gene: TRBV14
CDR3 DNA: TGTGCCAGCAGCCAAATCTATTCGCCTGGCACTGAAGCTTTCTTT
CDR3 protein: CASSQIYSPGTEAFF

clone size: once
J gene: TRBJ2-3
D gene: NA
V gene: TRBV5-1
CDR3 DNA: TGCGCCAGCAGCTTGACGCGGGGAGCAGATACGCAGTATTTT
CDR3 protein: CASSLTRGADTQYF

clone size: NA
J gene: TRBJ1-1
D gene: NA
V gene: TRBV2
CDR3 DNA: TGTGCCAGCAGGGGCGGGGGGATGAACACTGAAGCTTTCTTT
CDR3 protein: CASRGGGMNTEAFF